This T cell receptor beta chain was retrieved from a study of T-cell memory formation after mild COVID-19. General study results and limits: Confirmation was lacking for SARS-CoV-2 specificity of second-wave clones that peaked on day 37. In pre-infection memory, a portion of responding clones appeared, which suggested that cross-reactive memory joined. While clones contracting from day 15 to 85 were balanced between CD4 and CD8, later expanders leaned CD4+.

Constant-segment primers were used for 5'RACE, and the resulting TCR alpha and TCR beta cDNA libraries carried sample barcodes and UMIs. TCRdb reprocessed the 5' RACE reads via MiXCR and lists one record per CDR3 protein. The sample shows a few hundred thousand distinct CDR3 sequences, about a sixth of them seen only once. About this clonotype: Its antigen is undetermined.

The TCR was taken from a man younger than 35 who had mild COVID-19 (a few samples of this study predate the infection). Cell type and time point are not known. Sequenced material: PBMCs or a T cell subset sorted from them (not recorded which).

The CDR3 spells CASSSTGGKNIQYF. As DNA, the CDR3 is TGTGCCAGCAGTTCTACCGGGGGTAAAAACATTCAGTACTTC. The chain uses TRBV5-6 and TRBJ2-4, with D perhaps TRBD2 (6 bases). Germline V gene data show CDR1 as SGHDT and CDR2 as YYEEEE. V shed 5 bases and J shed 4 bases, with 13 bases lying between them. CDR3 length: 14 amino acids.